The 23 T cell receptor beta chains presented below share a single source sample, sequenced in a study of shared clonotypes between healthy human individuals. Assay used: immunoSEQ multiplex PCR; TCRdb lists only in-frame clones, some missing. The sample shows about 1.1 million clones, roughly 77% of them seen only once. Specimen: memory CD4+ T cells from PBMCs. The subset here: CD45RA-negative fraction. These receptors were taken from a man aged 18 to 29 in good health. Some clones in this sample may be carry-over from other donors' samples.

V usage is TRBV19 and J usage is TRBJ2-2, with D perhaps TRBD2 (5 bases). Deletions cut 3 bases from V and 6 bases from J, with 17 bases between. Germline assignment: CDR1 LNHDA and CDR2 SQIVND (reference sequence). The CDR3 length is 16 residues. This CDR3 reads CASSMLSGSYSGELFF. The CDR3 bases are TGTGCCAGTAGTATGTTGAGTGGGAGTTATTCCGGGGAGCTGTTTTTT.

V gene TRBV7-9 combines with J gene TRBJ2-5; D is undetermined. V was shortened by 6 bases and J by 2 bases, with 10 bases between the two germline ends. Looked up from germline, CDR1 is SEHNR and CDR2 is FQNEAQ (reference sequence). The CDR3 length is 13 residues. The CDR3 is CASRLYQQETQYF. The CDR3 DNA follows: TGTGCCAGCAGGCTATACCAACAAGAGACCCAGTACTTC.

V is TRBV28 and J is TRBJ2-3; a possible D gene is TRBD1 (6 bases). The germline V gene encodes CDR1 MDHEN and CDR2 SYDVKM. The length of the CDR3 is 13 residues. The V and J ends lost 2 bases and 8 bases respectively, with 11 bases between them. Here the CDR3 reads CASSLTGYFTQYF. The CDR3, as DNA: TGTGCCAGCAGTTTAACAGGGTATTTTACGCAGTATTTT.

The chain couples TRBV5-1 to TRBJ2-5; maybe TRBD2 (6 bases). In germline, CDR1 is SGHRS, CDR2 YFSETQ. CDR3 size: 14 residues. Between the trimmed V and J ends, which lost 6 bases and 5 bases, there was a span of 17 bases. CDR3 sequence reads: CASTSGGSGETQYF. DNA of the CDR3: TGCGCCAGCACCAGCGGAGGGTCAGGGGAGACCCAGTACTTC.

The rearrangement links TRBV30 to TRBJ2-6; D unclear. V was trimmed by 4 bases and J by 3 bases, leaving 19 bases between them. The CDR3 has 17 residues. Germline V gives CDR1 GTSNPN, CDR2 SVGIG (reference sequence). CDR3 coding DNA: TGTGCCTGGATCCTAAAAAACGGGCTGGTTGGGGCCAACGTCCTGACTTTC. It codes for CAWILKNGLVGANVLTF.

This clone has a handful of counts. This chain connects TRBV6-5 to TRBJ2-3; D unresolved. The germline V and J ends were trimmed by 8 bases and 3 bases, with 12 bases remaining between them. Germline CDR1 is MNHEY and CDR2 is SVGAGI. This CDR3 has 13 amino acids. CDR3 nucleotides: TGTGCCAGCCTGTTCCCCGGAACAGATACGCAGTATTTT. Protein sequence: CASLFPGTDTQYF.

V gene TRBV5-1 combines with J gene TRBJ1-2, with D possibly being TRBD1 (5 bases). From germline, CDR1 is SGHRS and CDR2 YFSETQ. Trimming stripped 4 bases from V and 5 bases from J, with 21 bases between. CDR3 length equals 16 residues. The CDR3 nucleotides are TGCGCCAGCAGCACGGACCTTCAGGGAAGTGGTTATGGCTACACCTTC. Encoded protein: CASSTDLQGSGYGYTF.

The chain employs TRBV11-2 and TRBJ2-2; 10 bases are shared with TRBD1. CDR1 is SGHAT, CDR2 FQNNGV, per germline. The CDR3 spans 15 residues. V trimming: 4 bases; J trimming: 2 bases; junction bases outside the gene matches: 1. The CDR3 loop is CASSSTGGNTGELFF. The CDR3 region has the DNA TGTGCCAGCAGCTCGACAGGGGGCAACACCGGGGAGCTGTTTTTT.

The sample holds one count of this clone. This sequence joins TRBV13 and TRBJ2-5; D tentatively fits TRBD1 or TRBD2 (5 bases each). The CDR3 is 13 amino acids. CDR1 and CDR2 (germline): PRHDT, FYEKMQ (reference sequence). V dropped 5 bases and J dropped 4 bases, with 11 bases sitting between them. The CDR3 DNA sequence: TGTGCCAGCAGCCCCCCCGGGGCAGAGACCCAGTACTTC. This translates into CASSPPGAETQYF.

V usage is TRBV7-3 and J usage is TRBJ2-7; D gene unclear. V lost 4 bases and J lost 3, with 10 bases in between. Germline-derived CDR1 and CDR2 are SGHTA and FQGTGA. This CDR3 region has 13 residues. CDR3 sequence: CASSSDVDYEQYF. DNA of the CDR3: TGTGCCAGCAGCTCGGACGTTGACTACGAGCAGTACTTC.

The chain employs TRBV11-1 and TRBJ2-1; tentative D call: TRBD1 (6 bases). The CDR3 has 16 amino acids. Trimming removed 2 bases from V and 2 bases from J, with 13 bases in between. Germline V gives CDR1 SGHAT, CDR2 FQDESV (reference sequence). The CDR3 region is CASSLPTGIPYNEQFF. Written as DNA, the CDR3 is TGTGCCAGCAGCTTACCCACAGGGATCCCCTACAATGAGCAGTTCTTC.

J is TRBJ2-7 and V is TRBV5-6; D is unresolved. The CDR3 contains 13 residues. Germline CDR1 is SGHDT and CDR2 is YYEEEE. V was pared by 2 bases and J by 0 bases, with 6 bases between. For the CDR3, the DNA is TGTGCCAGCAGCTTCTCCTACTCCTACGAGCAGTACTTC. Translation: CASSFSYSYEQYF.

The CDR3: CASRTPATDTQYF. The CDR3, as DNA: TGTGCCAGCAGAACCCCCGCCACAGATACGCAGTATTTT. The chain uses TRBV28 and TRBJ2-3; D remains ambiguous. This CDR3 contains 13 residues. V was cut by 6 bases and J by 2 bases, with 9 bases left in between. The germline gives CDR1 MDHEN, CDR2 SYDVKM.

The rearrangement links TRBV7-6 to TRBJ2-1; 7 nucleotides align to TRBD2. Germline V CDR1 and CDR2: SGHVS, FNYEAQ. The junction had 7 bases not matched to a gene; V was cut back by 5 bases and J by 0 bases. CDR3 length equals 16 residues. The CDR3 nucleotides are TGTGCCAGCAGCCGGTGGGGGGGTCTCTCCTACAATGAGCAGTTCTTC. Amino acid sequence: CASSRWGGLSYNEQFF.

This chain uses TRBV7-3 with TRBJ2-7, with D tentatively TRBD1 (6 bases). There are 13 residues in the CDR3. In germline, CDR1 is SGHTA, CDR2 FQGTGA. V dropped 2 bases and J dropped 5 bases, with 10 bases sitting between them. CDR3 DNA: TGTGCCAGCAGCTTAGTACAGGGCCACGAGCAGTACTTC. Its protein product is CASSLVQGHEQYF.

This rearrangement joins TRBV29-1 to TRBJ2-1, with 7 bases that match TRBD2. V was clipped by 7 bases and J by 4 bases; unmatched bases: 16. Germline values: CDR1 SQVTM, CDR2 ANQGSEA. The CDR3 sequence is 16 residues long. CDR3 nucleotides: TGCAGCGCCTTACTGCGACTAGCTGCTATATACAATGAGCAGTTCTTC. This gives the protein CSALLRLAAIYNEQFF.

CDR3 amino acids: CASSVEPPGSGRVDEQFF. DNA for the CDR3: TGTGCCAGCAGCGTAGAACCCCCGGGGAGCGGGAGGGTTGATGAGCAGTTCTTC. This chain links TRBV9 with TRBJ2-1; 10 bases are a match to TRBD2. This CDR3 spans 18 amino acids. The germline CDR1 and CDR2 sequences are SGDLS and YYNGEE. V lost 0 bases, J lost 8 bases, and 14 bases stayed unmatched.

As regards this clone: This same CDR3 is encoded by further DNA sequences in the sample. The chain has TRBV5-1 and TRBJ1-2; possibly TRBD1 for D (6 bases). The germline CDR1 and CDR2 sequences are SGHRS and YFSETQ. The CDR3 is made up of 13 amino acids. V shed 4 bases and J shed 2 bases, with 9 bases lying between them. The CDR3 coding sequence is TGCGCCAGCAGCCCGGGGGCGAACTATGGCTACACCTTC. Translation gives CASSPGANYGYTF.

The chain carries TRBV11-2 and TRBJ2-1; D gene ambiguous. This CDR3 spans 12 amino acids. Looked up from germline, CDR1 is SGHAT and CDR2 is FQNNGV. The V end lost 4 bases, the J end lost 10 bases, and 11 bases lay between the germline ends. In DNA, the CDR3 is TGTGCCAGCAGCTCCCAAGCCAGGGAGCAGTTCTTC. Translating gives CASSSQAREQFF. Based on the CDR3 plus reference TRBV11-2 and TRBJ2-1, the full variable domain is EAGVAQSPRYKIIEKRQSVAFWCNPISGHATLYWYQQILGQGPKLLIQFQNNGVVDDSQLPKDRFSAERLKGVDSTLKIQPAKLEDSAVYLCASSSQAREQFFGPGTRLTVL.

The chain carries TRBV5-1 and TRBJ2-7, with a possible D match to TRBD2 (5 bases). Germline V gene lookup returns CDR1 SGHRS and CDR2 YFSETQ. The CDR3 length is 13 residues. V lost 4 bases and J 9 bases, leaving 17 bases between the germline ends. DNA for the CDR3: TGCGCCAGCAGCCCGCTAGGCGGGTGGGGGCAGTACTTC. Translated: CASSPLGGWGQYF. The full variable domain, completed using reference TRBV5-1 and TRBJ2-7, is KAGVTQTPRYLIKTRGQQVTLSCSPISGHRSVSWYQQTPGQGLQFLFEYFSETQRNKGNFPGRFSGRQFSNSRSEMNVSTLELGDSALYLCASSPLGGWGQYFGPGTRLTVT.

The rearrangement links TRBV27 to TRBJ1-1; no clear D gene. V lost 2 bases to trimming and J lost 6 bases, with 10 bases between them. The CDR3 runs 13 residues. The V gene's germline CDR1 is MNHEY and CDR2 SMNVEV (reference sequence). CDR3 region: CASSLNRGPEAFF. Written as DNA, the CDR3 is TGTGCCAGCAGTTTAAACAGAGGTCCTGAAGCTTTCTTT.

CDR3 residues: CANLTRGTEAFF. CDR3 bases: TGTGCCAACCTAACCAGGGGGACTGAAGCTTTCTTT. The chain carries TRBV27 and TRBJ1-1; 7 nucleotides match TRBD1. Looked up from germline, CDR1 is MNHEY and CDR2 is SMNVEV (reference sequence). Trimming took 10 bases from V and 5 from J; bases not matched to a gene: 7. CDR3 length equals 12 residues.

The rearrangement uses TRBV21-1 and TRBJ1-5. TRBV21-1 is a pseudogene. The CDR3 length is 16 residues. CDR3 sequence (DNA): TGTGCCAGCAGCTCTCCGGGACCTAATAGCAATCAGCCCCAGCATTTT. The encoded protein is CASSSPGPNSNQPQHF.